The next 4 T cell receptor beta chains were all read from a single sample in a study of blood T cell repertoires in COVID-19. Sequenced by immunoSEQ multiplex PCR; TCRdb stores in-frame clones only, minus some. In the table there are hundreds of thousands of clones, around 82% of which are singletons. Sequenced sample: PBMCs or T cells enriched from blood (not recorded which). Receptors were obtained from a woman aged 45-65 years who had been exposed to COVID-19.

The chain has TRBV7-8 and TRBJ1-3, with 9 bases aligning to TRBD1. The V gene's germline CDR1 is SGHVS and CDR2 FQNEAQ. After removal of 5 bases from V and 2 bases from J, the junction contained 4 bases not matched to a gene. CDR3 length: 15 residues. The CDR3 loop is CASSGTGMTGNTIYF. As DNA, the CDR3 is TGTGCCAGCAGCGGGACAGGGATGACTGGAAACACCATATATTTT.

This chain uses TRBV6-2 or TRBV6-3 with TRBJ1-2, with D perhaps matching TRBD1 (6 bases). The germline V and J ends were trimmed by 4 bases and 3 bases, with 15 bases remaining between them. The CDR3 sequence is 15 residues long. In germline, CDR1 is MNHEY, CDR2 SVGEGT. The CDR3 loop is CASSSRQQGYYGYTF. The DNA for the CDR3 is TGTGCCAGCAGTTCCCGTCAGCAGGGGTACTATGGCTACACCTTC.

This clone was recorded only once. The chain couples TRBV25-1 to TRBJ1-1, with a weak D call TRBD1 (6 bases). CDR1 MGHDK and CDR2 SYGVNS come from the germline V gene. CDR3 length: 12 amino acids. V was trimmed by 3 bases and J by 6 bases, leaving 8 bases between them. CDR3 coding DNA: TGTGCCAGCAGTGATTACAGGGCTGAAGCTTTCTTT. Protein sequence: CASSDYRAEAFF.

The rearrangement joins TRBV2 to TRBJ2-5; 7 nucleotides align to TRBD1. CDR1 is SNHLY and CDR2 is FYNNEI in the germline V gene. The CDR3 loop spans 11 amino acids. J lost 7 bases, V lost 9 bases, and 5 bases had no gene match. The CDR3 DNA reads TGTGCCAGTCTATACAGGGGGACCCAGTACTTC. It translates to CASLYRGTQYF.